The next 20 T cell receptor beta chains were all read from a single sample in a study of blood T cells in healthy people across ages. It was with a sample-barcoded 5' primer and a J-beta primer mix that a second PCR of roughly 7 to 12 cycles was run. TCRdb recomputed calls from the 5' RACE reads with MiXCR, one row per CDR3 protein. There are over 1.5 million distinct CDR3 sequences in the sample; 40% to 55% occur only once, and 2% to 2.5% lies in the top ten. Sequenced input: blood. The receptors originated from a woman in her forties in good health.

This clonotype was seen ten or more times. The chain joins TRBV29-1 to TRBJ2-5; D call uncertain. V was clipped by 3 bases and J by 7 bases, with 21 bases between them. The CDR3 sequence is 15 residues long. Germline CDR1 and CDR2: SQVTM and ANQGSEA. In DNA, the CDR3 is TGCAGCGTTGACGGGCAGGCCGGGCCAGTGAGGACCCAGTACTTC. Encoded protein: CSVDGQAGPVRTQYF.

Points on this clonotype: This may come from a read error, since a much larger clone is one base off. This chain joins TRBV29-1 and TRBJ2-4, with TRBD1 as a possible D gene (5 bases). V lost 3 bases and J 13 bases, leaving 22 bases between the germline ends. CDR3 size: 14 residues. Germline loops: CDR1 SQVTM, CDR2 ANQGSEA. CDR3 loop: CSVEEGAGFMEQYF. The CDR3 DNA is TGCAGCGTTGAGGAAGGGGCAGGGTTTATGGAGCAGTACTTC.

The chain is built from TRBV7-2 and TRBJ2-5; TRBD2 matches 8 bases. The DNA end favors TRBJ2-7, so the J call may be wrong. The CDR3 runs 14 residues. The germline gives CDR1 SGHTA, CDR2 FQGNSA. In DNA form, the CDR3 reads TGTGCCAGCAGCTTAGGTGCGGGGGGTAGCGAGCAGTACTTC. It codes for CASSLGAGGSEQYF.

This clonotype was picked up a small number of times. The chain is built from TRBV5-1 and TRBJ1-6; no definite D call. Trimming cost V 0 bases and J 6 bases, with 19 bases left between them. CDR1 SGHRS and CDR2 YFSETQ come from the germline V gene. This CDR3 comprises 18 residues. The CDR3 DNA sequence: TGCGCCAGCAGCTTGGTCGGCCAACCTCTATACCTTAATTCACCCCTCCACTTT. Translation: CASSLVGQPLYLNSPLHF.

In its sample, this clonotype was seen a few times. The chain has TRBV4-1 and TRBJ2-1, with TRBD2 matching 10 bases. Unmatched junction bases numbered 9, after V lost 4 bases and J lost 6 bases. Germline V gives CDR1 MGHRA, CDR2 YSYEKL. The length of the CDR3 is 16 residues. The CDR3 DNA reads TGCGCCAGCAGCCTACCGAGCGGGGGGGCGGCCAATGAGCAGTTCTTC. Translated: CASSLPSGGAANEQFF.

This clonotype was recorded once. The chain uses TRBV20-1 and TRBJ2-7, with D maybe TRBD2 (5 bases). The V and J ends lost 3 bases and 5 bases respectively, with 14 bases between them. The CDR3 runs to 13 residues. Germline CDR1 and CDR2: DFQATT and SNEGSKA (reference sequence). CDR3 sequence reads: CSARAGLNDEQYF. CDR3 nucleotides: TGCAGTGCTAGGGCGGGCCTGAACGACGAGCAGTACTTC.

The rearrangement uses TRBV12-5 and TRBJ2-7, with D possibly TRBD1 on 5 matching bases. The end of the DNA fits TRBJ2-5 better, so the J call may be wrong. Germline V lookup: CDR1 LGHNT, CDR2 FRNRAP. This CDR3 comprises 14 residues. The CDR3 reads CASGPRTYCETQYF. CDR3 bases: TGTGCTAGTGGGCCCCGGACATATTGTGAGACCCAGTACTTC.

This clonotype has more than one count but fewer than ten. For the CDR3, the DNA is TGTGCCAGCAGCCAAGATCGGGCTTTAGCGGGATCCGGCAAAAACATTCAGTACTTC. Translation: CASSQDRALAGSGKNIQYF. The chain has TRBV4-2 and TRBJ2-4, with 8 bases that match TRBD2. J gave up 3 bases and V 0 bases, and 13 bases lay outside the gene matches. Per the germline V gene, CDR1 is LGHNA and CDR2 is YNFKEQ. CDR3 length: 19 amino acids.

The chain carries TRBV4-2 and TRBJ2-2; D uncertain. Trimming pared 4 bases from V and 1 base from J, leaving 10 bases between. This CDR3 region has 15 residues. Germline V gene lookup returns CDR1 LGHNA and CDR2 YNFKEQ. Here the CDR3 DNA reads TGTGCCAGCAGCCCAGAGGTCGAGAACACCGGGGAGCTGTTTTTT. This translates into CASSPEVENTGELFF.

The chain is built from TRBV7-2 and TRBJ2-1, with a possible D match to TRBD2 (5 bases). CDR3 length: 15 amino acids. Germline-derived CDR1 and CDR2 are SGHTA and FQGNSA. Trimming pared 2 bases from V and 5 bases from J, leaving 13 bases between. The CDR3 nucleotides read TGTGCCAGCAGCTTATCTAGCACTACCGACAATGAGCAGTTCTTC. Protein sequence: CASSLSSTTDNEQFF.

This clonotype was observed a handful of times. The chain employs TRBV20-1 and TRBJ2-3; possibly TRBD2 for D (7 bases). Germline lookup yields CDR1 DFQATT and CDR2 SNEGSKA (reference sequence). The CDR3 runs to 14 residues. V lost 1 base and J 2 bases, leaving 10 bases between the germline ends. The CDR3 DNA reads TGCAGTGCTAGAGTGGGGGGGCCCACAGATACGCAGTATTTT. Translated, it gives CSARVGGPTDTQYF.

This clonotype turned up a few times. The V call is TRBV12-3 or TRBV12-4, the J call TRBJ2-1, with a possible D match to TRBD2 (5 bases). Trimming took off 2 bases at V and 5 bases at J, with 10 bases between the two ends. The CDR3 contains 14 residues. The CDR3 DNA follows: TGTGCCAGCAGTTTATGGGGAGCTAACAATGAGCAGTTCTTC. Its translation is CASSLWGANNEQFF.

The chain recombines TRBV27 with TRBJ2-3; 9 bases are shared with TRBD2. V dropped 5 bases and J dropped 6; count of bases not matched to a gene: 12. The CDR3 is 16 amino acids. Germline V gene sequence: CDR1 MNHEY, CDR2 SMNVEV (reference sequence). Here the CDR3 DNA reads TGTGCCAGCAGTCTCTCGGGGCGGGGGGGTTCTGATACGCAGTATTTT. Its protein is CASSLSGRGGSDTQYF.

The chain recombines TRBV6-5 with TRBJ2-7; D is possibly TRBD2 (5 bases). The length of the CDR3 is 13 residues. Germline V CDR1 and CDR2: MNHEY, SVGAGI. Trimming removed 11 bases at V and 6 bases at J, with 20 bases between. CDR3 bases: TGTGCCGCTGAGCACGGCAGAGGAGGCGAGCAGTACTTC. Translation: CAAEHGRGGEQYF.

This clonotype was counted only a few times. The V call is TRBV12-3 or TRBV12-4, the J call TRBJ1-6; 7 nucleotides match TRBD1. The CDR3 has 15 amino acids. The V gene end was trimmed by 2 bases and the J gene end by 7 bases; junction bases not matched to a gene: 5. This CDR3 reads CASSLRDSQNSPLHF. In DNA, the CDR3 is TGTGCCAGCAGTTTAAGGGACAGTCAAAATTCACCCCTCCACTTT.

The chain has TRBV6-5 and TRBJ2-5; TRBD2 aligns across 14 bases. CDR1 and CDR2 (germline): MNHEY, SVGAGI. Trimming removed 0 bases from V and 4 bases from J; junction bases left unmatched: 4. CDR3 length: 17 residues. In DNA form, the CDR3 reads TGTGCCAGCAGTTACTCGGGACTAGCGGGGGATCGAGAGACCCAGTACTTC. Protein sequence: CASSYSGLAGDRETQYF.

A note on this clonotype: Sequence at one end of the junction differs from germline and may be a read error. The chain couples TRBV7-9 to TRBJ2-4; D could derive from TRBD1 or TRBD2 (5 bases each). The DNA end lines up better with TRBJ2-5; the J call may be wrong. The CDR3 is 14 residues long. Germline V gene lookup returns CDR1 SEHNR and CDR2 FQNEAQ (reference sequence). The CDR3 nucleotides read TGTGCCAGCAACTTAGTTAAGGGACGGGAGACCCAGTACTTC. Its translation: CASNLVKGRETQYF.

The gene calls are TRBV2 and TRBJ1-2; TRBD1 is a possible D gene (5 bases). V was shortened by 2 bases and J by 4 bases, with 23 bases between the two germline ends. Germline V gene data show CDR1 as SNHLY and CDR2 as FYNNEI. The CDR3 sequence is 18 residues long. The CDR3 spells CASSEPEGKSRPGYGYTF. CDR3 sequence (DNA): TGTGCCAGCAGTGAACCGGAGGGGAAGTCTAGGCCGGGCTATGGCTACACCTTC.

The chain couples TRBV20-1 to TRBJ2-5; 9 bases line up with TRBD2. Trimming cost V 1 base and J 5 bases; bases outside gene matches: 5. There are 14 residues in the CDR3. Germline CDR1 reads DFQATT; CDR2 reads SNEGSKA (reference sequence). The CDR3 spells CSARGSGGFETQYF. For the CDR3, the DNA is TGCAGTGCTAGAGGTAGCGGGGGTTTCGAGACCCAGTACTTC.

The chain is built from TRBV14 and TRBJ1-5, with 7 bases matching TRBD1. Germline V gene lookup returns CDR1 SGHDN and CDR2 FVKESK. The length of the CDR3 is 17 residues. V was pared by 4 bases and J by 0 bases, with 9 bases of the junction left unmatched. The CDR3 nucleotides are TGTGCCAGCAGCCTCCTGGACAGGTTATATAGCAATCAGCCCCAGCATTTT. It codes for CASSLLDRLYSNQPQHF.